What follows are 26 T cell receptor beta chains derived from one specimen sequenced in a study of response to subunit inactivated influenza vaccine. TCRdb recomputed calls from the RT-PCR reads with MiXCR, one row per CDR3 protein. Counted here are around 250,000 distinct CDR3 sequences, over 9% occurring once; the ten biggest clones make up about 7.8%. The sample was non-naive T cells sorted from PBMCs, taken roughly 2 weeks before vaccination. All receptors derive from a man aged 45-65 years who received an inactivated influenza vaccine.

The V gene is TRBV11-3, the J gene TRBJ2-7, with D perhaps assigned TRBD1 or TRBD2 (5 bases each). The V end was cut by 6 bases, the J end by 5 bases, with 17 bases between. CDR1 SGHNT and CDR2 YENEEA come from the germline V gene. The CDR3 contains 14 residues. This CDR3 is CASSRGRVGDEQYF. CDR3 coding DNA: TGTGCCAGCAGTCGGGGACGGGTCGGGGACGAGCAGTACTTC.

This clonotype was seen only a few times. The rearrangement uses TRBV4-2 and TRBJ2-1, with TRBD2 matching 7 bases. This CDR3 has 13 residues. Germline CDR1 reads LGHNA; CDR2 reads YNFKEQ. J gave up 10 bases and V 4 bases, and 7 bases lay outside the gene matches. The CDR3 reads CASSPRGEEEQFF. For the CDR3, the DNA is TGTGCCAGCAGCCCACGGGGGGAGGAAGAGCAGTTCTTC.

The sample holds many counts of this clonotype. The chain employs TRBV5-1 and TRBJ2-2; 10 bases agree with TRBD1. The CDR3 is 15 amino acids. Germline trimming cut 4 bases from V and 3 bases from J; bases unmatched to any gene: 3. CDR1 is SGHRS, CDR2 YFSETQ, per germline. This CDR3 is CASSPDRGHTGELFF. In DNA, the CDR3 is TGCGCCAGCAGCCCTGACAGGGGGCACACCGGGGAGCTGTTTTTT.

This clonotype was recorded many times. The CDR3 DNA sequence: TGCGCCAGCAGCCCCACACCTAATTCACCCCTCCACTTT. Its translation: CASSPTPNSPLHF. The chain carries TRBV5-1 and TRBJ1-6, with D uncertain. The V gene lost 4 bases and the J gene lost 6 bases, with 8 bases spanning the gap. This CDR3 comprises 13 residues. The germline V gene has CDR1 SGHRS and CDR2 YFSETQ.

This clonotype showed up many times. This chain joins TRBV7-6 and TRBJ2-2; D gene uncertain. The germline gives CDR1 SGHVS, CDR2 FNYEAQ. The ends were cut back, 6 bases at V and 9 bases at J, with 8 bases in the middle. This CDR3 has 11 amino acids. CDR3 DNA sequence: TGTGCCAGCAGTGCTGCCTGGGAGCTGTTTTTT. Translation gives CASSAAWELFF. Supplemented by reference TRBV7-6 and TRBJ2-2, the full variable domain reads GAGVSQSPRYKVTKRGQDVALRCDPISGHVSLYWYRQALGQGPEFLTYFNYEAQQDKSGLPNDRFSAERPEGSISTLTIQRTEQRDSAMYRCASSAAWELFFGEGSRLTVL.

The CDR3 nucleotides read TGCGCCAGCAGTGTTTTCAGCTACGAGCAGTACTTC. This translates into CASSVFSYEQYF. V gene TRBV10-2 combines with J gene TRBJ2-7; D gene uncertain. CDR1 WSHSY and CDR2 SAAADI come from the germline V gene. V was cut by 4 bases and J by 3 bases, with 7 bases left in between. The CDR3 has 12 residues.

The table lists this clonotype with a few counts. V usage is TRBV20-1 and J usage is TRBJ2-7; maybe TRBD1 (5 bases). CDR3 length: 14 residues. The germline V gene encodes CDR1 DFQATT and CDR2 SNEGSKA (reference sequence). V was pared by 5 bases and J by 0 bases, with 14 bases between. CDR3: CSAGRAGISYEQYF. The CDR3 DNA reads TGCAGTGCTGGAAGGGCAGGGATCTCCTACGAGCAGTACTTC.

This clonotype was counted once. This chain joins TRBV7-2 and TRBJ1-4; 7 positions agree with TRBD1. V trimming: 5 bases; J trimming: 7 bases; junction bases outside the gene matches: 10. The CDR3 length is 15 residues. Germline-derived CDR1 and CDR2 are SGHTA and FQGNSA. The CDR3 nucleotides read TGTGCCAGCAGCCCTAGACAGGGCCCGCCTGAAAAACTGTTTTTT. This sequence encodes CASSPRQGPPEKLFF.

The chain couples TRBV7-2 to TRBJ2-2; D not certain. CDR1 and CDR2 from the germline V gene are SGHTA and FQGNSA. The CDR3 length is 16 residues. V was pared by 1 base and J by 2 bases, with 11 bases between. CDR3 bases: TGTGCCAGCAGCTTAGTAGCCGGCGCCAACACCGGGGAGCTGTTTTTT. Translated: CASSLVAGANTGELFF.

The chain uses TRBV6-2 or TRBV6-3 and TRBJ2-7; perhaps TRBD2 as D (6 bases). The V and J ends lost 6 bases and 1 base respectively, with 16 bases between them. The CDR3 is 15 residues long. CDR1 MNHEY and CDR2 SVGEGT come from the germline V gene. CDR3 residues: CASSVEGTSSYEQYF. The CDR3 region has the DNA TGTGCCAGCAGCGTGGAGGGCACCTCTTCCTACGAGCAGTACTTC.

A few counts support this clonotype. V gene TRBV7-8 combines with J gene TRBJ2-2; D is undetermined. Looked up from germline, CDR1 is SGHVS and CDR2 is FQNEAQ. V was shortened by 1 base and J by 1 base, with 4 bases between the two germline ends. The CDR3 runs 14 residues. The CDR3 protein is CASSLDLNTGELFF. As DNA, the CDR3 is TGTGCCAGCAGCTTAGATCTGAACACCGGGGAGCTGTTTTTT.

The gene calls are TRBV7-3 and TRBJ1-6, with no clear D. Germline V gene lookup returns CDR1 SGHTA and CDR2 FQGTGA. The CDR3 is 15 residues long. Trimming took 2 bases from V and 7 from J, leaving 12 bases between them. The CDR3 loop reads CASSLAGLGNSPLHF. CDR3 nucleotides: TGTGCCAGCAGCTTAGCAGGATTAGGGAATTCACCCCTCCACTTT.

The chain employs TRBV5-1 and TRBJ2-3; 12 nucleotides align to TRBD2. The V gene end was trimmed by 4 bases and the J gene end by 5 bases; junction bases not matched to a gene: 5. This CDR3 comprises 15 residues. Per germline, CDR1 SGHRS and CDR2 YFSETQ. The CDR3 bases are TGCGCCAGCAGCCCTGGGGGACTAGCGGGAGATACGCAGTATTTT. The encoded protein is CASSPGGLAGDTQYF.

This clonotype was counted many times. The rearrangement uses TRBV29-1 and TRBJ2-5, with 7 bases lining up with TRBD2. Per germline, CDR1 SQVTM and CDR2 ANQGSEA. With V trimmed by 3 bases and J by 5 bases, 6 bases remained unmatched. The CDR3 runs to 13 residues. The CDR3 loop reads CSVDLGGGETQYF. CDR3 in DNA: TGCAGCGTTGATTTGGGGGGAGGGGAGACCCAGTACTTC.

This chain uses TRBV4-2 with TRBJ2-3; D gene ambiguous. V shed 0 bases and J shed 7 bases, with 2 bases lying between them. CDR3 length: 11 residues. The V gene's germline CDR1 is LGHNA and CDR2 YNFKEQ. CDR3 region: CASSQEYTQYF. The CDR3, as DNA: TGTGCCAGCAGCCAAGAGTATACGCAGTATTTT.

In its sample, this clonotype was seen many times. The rearrangement uses TRBV10-3 and TRBJ1-6; D possibly corresponds to TRBD1 (6 bases). The CDR3 loop spans 14 amino acids. The V and J ends lost 2 bases and 7 bases respectively, with 9 bases between them. CDR1 is ENHRY and CDR2 is SYGVKD in the germline V gene. CDR3 sequence (DNA): TGTGCCATCAGTGAGGGACAGTCAAATTCACCCCTCCACTTT. This sequence encodes CAISEGQSNSPLHF.

This clonotype was detected a few times. This chain joins TRBV7-6 and TRBJ1-5, with TRBD1 as a possible D gene (5 bases). The CDR3 runs to 15 residues. Trimming shortened V by 2 bases and J by 4 bases, and 12 bases separated the two germline ends. The germline V gene has CDR1 SGHVS and CDR2 FNYEAQ. CDR3 protein: CASSLQQGENQPQHF. CDR3 nucleotides: TGTGCCAGCAGCTTACAGCAGGGAGAGAATCAGCCCCAGCATTTT.

This clonotype appeared a few times. The chain combines TRBV5-1 with TRBJ1-5, with D possibly being TRBD1 (5 bases). Germline-derived CDR1 and CDR2 are SGHRS and YFSETQ. The CDR3 consists of 14 residues. V was trimmed by 3 bases and J by 9 bases, leaving 16 bases between them. The CDR3 sequence: CASSSDGERGPQHF. Written as DNA, the CDR3 is TGCGCCAGCAGCTCCGACGGGGAGAGGGGGCCCCAGCATTTT. The whole variable domain, remainder taken from reference TRBV5-1 and TRBJ1-5, is KAGVTQTPRYLIKTRGQQVTLSCSPISGHRSVSWYQQTPGQGLQFLFEYFSETQRNKGNFPGRFSGRQFSNSRSEMNVSTLELGDSALYLCASSSDGERGPQHFGDGTRLSIL.

The chain couples TRBV12-3 or TRBV12-4 to TRBJ2-7; 8 bases agree with TRBD2. V lost 3 bases and J lost 3; bases outside the gene matches: 7. The CDR3 sequence is 15 residues long. The CDR3 nucleotides are TGTGCCAGCAGTTTCCAGCCTAGCGGGCACTACGAGCAGTACTTC. Translation gives CASSFQPSGHYEQYF.

This clonotype has at least ten counts. The V gene is TRBV15, the J gene TRBJ1-5; TRBD1 might be the D (6 bases). Germline CDR1 LNHNV, CDR2 YYDKDF (reference sequence). The germline V and J ends were trimmed by 3 bases and 1 base, with 10 bases remaining between them. This CDR3 has 15 amino acids. CDR3 sequence: CATSRDGQSNQPQHF. CDR3 DNA: TGTGCCACCAGCAGGGATGGACAGAGCAATCAGCCCCAGCATTTT. Combining the CDR3 with reference TRBV15 and TRBJ1-5 gives the whole variable domain DAMVIQNPRYQVTQFGKPVTLSCSQTLNHNVMYWYQQKSSQAPKLLFHYYDKDFNNEADTPDNFQSRRPNTSFCFLDIRSPGLGDTAMYLCATSRDGQSNQPQHFGDGTRLSIL.

This clonotype was detected ten times or more. This chain links TRBV7-2 with TRBJ2-1; unclear D gene. This CDR3 has 11 residues. From germline, CDR1 is SGHTA and CDR2 FQGNSA. The V end lost 3 bases, the J end lost 9 bases, and 6 bases lay between the germline ends. This chain's CDR3 is CASSFLGEQFF. Written as DNA, the CDR3 is TGTGCCAGCAGCTTCCTGGGTGAGCAGTTCTTC.

The chain recombines TRBV12-3 or TRBV12-4 with TRBJ2-2; TRBD2 agrees at 8 bases. V was clipped by 3 bases and J by 8 bases; unmatched bases: 11. CDR3 length equals 16 residues. The CDR3 DNA reads as TGTGCCAGCAGTTTTTCCTCGGGGGGGCGATCGGGGGAGCTGTTTTTT. Its translation is CASSFSSGGRSGELFF.

This clonotype was seen repeatedly, ten times or more. The V call is TRBV6-1, the J call TRBJ2-7, with TRBD2 matching 7 bases. Looked up from germline, CDR1 is MNHNS and CDR2 is SASEGT. The CDR3 contains 14 residues. After removal of 2 bases from V and 6 bases from J, the junction contained 7 bases not matched to a gene. CDR3 nucleotide sequence: TGTGCCAGCAGTGAACGGACTAGGGGAGGCGAGCAGTACTTC. Protein sequence: CASSERTRGGEQYF.

This clonotype was recorded many times. Here the CDR3 DNA reads TGCGCCAGCAGCTCCACCTCAAAAGGAGGGGCAGGGTACGAGCAGTACTTC. It codes for CASSSTSKGGAGYEQYF. This sequence joins TRBV5-1 and TRBJ2-7, with a possible D match to TRBD2 (6 bases). CDR1 is SGHRS and CDR2 is YFSETQ in the germline V gene. CDR3 length: 17 amino acids. V gave up 3 bases and J gave up 4 bases, with 23 bases separating them.

This clonotype was found a few times. This chain uses TRBV13 with TRBJ2-3; D gene uncertain. Trimming removed 1 base from V and 5 bases from J, with 7 bases in between. Germline V CDR1 and CDR2: PRHDT, FYEKMQ (reference sequence). The CDR3 covers 13 residues. DNA for the CDR3: TGTGCCAGCAGCTTAGCCGCGGTAGATACGCAGTATTTT. As protein: CASSLAAVDTQYF.

This chain uses TRBV3-1 with TRBJ2-7, with 7 bases matching TRBD1. The CDR3 runs 13 residues. Per germline, CDR1 LGHDT and CDR2 YNNKEL (reference sequence). The V segment lost 8 bases and the J segment 4 bases; nucleotides outside the gene matches: 8. The CDR3 reads CASSGTVQYEQYF. DNA of the CDR3: TGTGCCAGCTCAGGGACAGTACAGTACGAGCAGTACTTC.